This entry features one TCR beta chain sequence. Antigen specificity is unknown. From mRNA, alpha and beta CDR3 regions were amplified using semiquantitative ARM-PCR. Exponential amplification used communal superprimers after tagged nested gene-specific primers in ARM-PCR. A single record per CDR3 protein comes from TCRdb applying MiXCR to the multiplex PCR reads. The sample lists roughly 3,000 distinct CDR3 sequences, just under 85% occurring once. The sample is drawn from a study of relationships among human T cell subsets. Study-wide findings and caveats: Th1, Th2 and regulatory T cells shared many CDR3 sequences. Bead-based sorting did not rule out CD4+CD8+ double-positive cells.

The CDR3 is made up of 16 amino acids. V lost 1 base, J lost 7 bases, and 17 bases lay in between. Germline V CDR1 and CDR2: SGHAT, FQNNGV. V gene TRBV11-2 combines with J gene TRBJ2-1; a weak D match, TRBD1 (6 bases). Sequencing was performed on total T cells sorted from blood. The receptor comes from a man aged 35-49 years in good health. CDR3 coding DNA: TGTGCCAGCAGCTTAGCCTACGACAGGTGGGGGAATGAGCAGTTCTTC. Translating gives CASSLAYDRWGNEQFF.